This paragraph covers one T cell receptor (beta chain) sequence. The antigen is unknown. Researchers reported sorting CD4+ naive, central memory, regulatory and stem cell-like memory cells via CD45RO/CCR7/CD25/CD127/CD95/CD27. Every bit of the isolated RNA underwent reverse transcription, so sequencing read expressed TCRB transcripts. Clones were sequenced by immunoSEQ multiplex PCR, and TCRdb holds only the in-frame ones, with some missing. Found here are 200,000 to 250,000 clones, more than 11% of them singletons; the top ten hold about 0.018%. This sample was included in a study of beta chain features in type 1 diabetes. In germline, CDR1 is SNHLY, CDR2 FYNNEI. V lost 3 bases, J lost 5 bases, and 17 bases lay in between. This CDR3 has 17 amino acids. Study conclusions and caveats: Fewer junction insertions and more nucleotide deletions appeared in type 1 diabetes patients. Still unanswered here is whether HLA type influences TCRB rearrangement. When Type 1 diabetes patients were examined, their TCRB CDR3s proved moderately but significantly shorter in all four CD4+ subsets.

This chain connects TRBV2 to TRBJ1-6; TRBD1 is a possible D gene (5 bases). The sequence came from a man aged 25-40 years with type 1 diabetes. Input material: naive CD4+ T cells from blood. Here the CDR3 reads CASSEGGKGSDNSPLHF. The CDR3 bases are TGTGCCAGCAGTGAGGGGGGGAAGGGGTCGGATAATTCACCCCTCCACTTT. The full variable domain, its missing parts supplied by reference TRBV2 and TRBJ1-6, is EPEVTQTPSHQVTQMGQEVILRCVPISNHLYFYWYRQILGQKVEFLVSFYNNEISEKSEIFDDQFSVERPDGSNFTLKIRSTKLEDSAMYFCASSEGGKGSDNSPLHFGNGTRLTVT.